This T cell receptor beta chain was sequenced for a study of CD8+CD57+ T cells in acquired aplastic anemia listed by TCRdb under 2018. About the investigation overall: DNA extracted from sorted CD4+ and CD8+ cells had a mean of roughly 3.4 ug, with a range of roughly 0.17 to 30 ug. CD8+CD57+ expansion was defined as frequency above the mean frequency observed in healthy subjects.

Profiling of TCR beta VDJ combinations and CDR3 sequences used genomic DNA as the template. An Illumina HiSeq 2000 was used for TCR repertoire sequencing. In the paper's pipeline: Repertoires were assessed using TRBV/TRBJ rearrangement plots, CDR3 size and DJ length profiles, and Simpson's diversity index. Whichever DNA sequence was most abundant in the deep sequencing data was defined as the immunodominant clone. CDR3 amino acid sequences were checked for sharing between subjects and were compared against published repertoires and the VDJdb database. The public sequencing data were trimmed at Q25 with fastp and processed into clonotypes with MiXCR by TCRdb, which kept only in-frame beta chains. Identical CDR3 protein sequences are pooled into one entry, listed with their most common genes and DNA. These V and J calls are TCRdb output, not the study's own analysis. The sample has 150,000 or so distinct CDR3 sequences on record, 40% to 50% of them singletons. Jointly, the top ten make up 0.85% to 1.2% of the sample.

Study-wide conclusions, independent of this receptor: Patients and healthy controls showed no significant difference in CD8+ Simpson's diversity (P=0.060). Around 27 CD8+ CDR3 sequences were found in both patients and controls but appeared to be highly expressed in patients and within the immunodominant clones of the patients.

Patients chosen for sequencing had shown expansion of CD8+CD57+ cells by flow cytometry. Severe acquired aplastic anemia was diagnosed in all patients according to International Study of Aplastic Anemia and Agranulocytosis and Camitta criteria. No patient had received any therapy when blood was sampled. The study deep-sequenced TCR repertoires of sorted CD4+ and CD8+ blood T cells from severe aplastic anemia patients and healthy subjects. Patients were enrolled in the USA under clinicaltrials.gov protocols 00001620, 01623167, 00001397, 00071045, 00081523 and 00961064. Ficoll-Paque density gradient centrifugation was used to isolate peripheral blood mononuclear cells. CD4+ and CD8+ T cells were sorted by FACS or magnetic beads before DNA extraction. This clonotype has at least ten counts. This clone's antigen is unknown. Base qualities are missing; no much larger clone stands one base away. This sequence originates from a human donor with aplastic anemia. Sequencing used sorted CD4+, CD8+, or CD8+CD57+ T cells (not recorded which) from PBMCs.

The CDR3 loop reads CASRRSAQSEKLFF. The nucleotide sequence is TGTGCCAGCAGGAGATCGGCACAAAGTGAAAAACTGTTTTTT. The V and J genes are TRBV6-1 and TRBJ1-4; confidence is insufficient to name the D gene. Deletion took 6 bases off V and 7 bases off J, with a span of 15 bases between the germline ends. The CDR3 runs 14 residues from the cysteine to the phenylalanine. The sequence is cut down to CDR3 DNA, 42 bases in frame from base 1. The germline V gene encodes CDR1 MNHNS and CDR2 SASEGT.